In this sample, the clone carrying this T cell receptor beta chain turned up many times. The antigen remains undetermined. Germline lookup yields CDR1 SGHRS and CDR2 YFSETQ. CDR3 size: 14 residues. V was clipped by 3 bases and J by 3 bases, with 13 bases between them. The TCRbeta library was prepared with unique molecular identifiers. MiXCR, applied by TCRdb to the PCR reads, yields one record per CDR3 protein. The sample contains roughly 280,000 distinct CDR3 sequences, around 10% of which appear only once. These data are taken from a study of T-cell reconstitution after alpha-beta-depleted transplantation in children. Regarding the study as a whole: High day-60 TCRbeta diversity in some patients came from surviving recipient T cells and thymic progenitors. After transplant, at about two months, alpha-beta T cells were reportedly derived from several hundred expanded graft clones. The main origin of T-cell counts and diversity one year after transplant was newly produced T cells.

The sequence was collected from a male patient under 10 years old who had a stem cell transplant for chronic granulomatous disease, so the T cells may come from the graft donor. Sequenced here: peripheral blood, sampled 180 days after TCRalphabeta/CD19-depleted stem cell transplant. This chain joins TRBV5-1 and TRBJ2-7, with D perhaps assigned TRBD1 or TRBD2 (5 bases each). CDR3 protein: CASSWGTQDYEQYF. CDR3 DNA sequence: TGCGCCAGCAGCTGGGGGACCCAAGACTACGAGCAGTACTTC. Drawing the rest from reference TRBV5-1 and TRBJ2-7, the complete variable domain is KAGVTQTPRYLIKTRGQQVTLSCSPISGHRSVSWYQQTPGQGLQFLFEYFSETQRNKGNFPGRFSGRQFSNSRSEMNVSTLELGDSALYLCASSWGTQDYEQYFGPGTRLTVT.